This note documents a single T cell receptor (beta chain) sequence. The antigen remains unidentified. The CDR3 is made up of 15 amino acids. From germline, CDR1 is SGHTA and CDR2 FQGNSA. The record originates from a study of T cells expressing NK-cell markers. Notes on the study in general: These clonotypes additionally ranked first within the CD3+CD56-NKG2C+ fraction of several donors.

Synthesis of TCR beta cDNA relied on 5'RACE template switching carrying UMIs. TCRdb reprocessed the 5' RACE reads, keeping one entry per CDR3 protein, no DNA. The clone table shows 500,000 to 600,000 distinct CDR3 sequences, with the ten largest holding approximately 3.5%. The chain joins TRBV7-2 to TRBJ2-5; TCRdb's assignment of TRBD2 cannot be checked, as there is no DNA. Sequenced material: blood T cells: a sorted CD56 or NKG2C T cell subset, CD4+ or CD8+ T cells, or bulk PBMC T cells (not recorded which). The sequence came from a man in his late teens or twenties in good health. The CDR3 is CASSILAGARETQYF. The full variable domain, in which reference TRBV7-2 and TRBJ2-5 provide the parts outside the CDR3, is GAGVSQSPSNKVTEKGKDVELRCDPISGHTALYWYRQSLGQGLEFLIYFQGNSAPDKSGLPSDRFSAERTGGSVSTLTIQRTQQEDSAVYLCASSILAGARETQYFGPGTRLLVL.